This TCR beta chain comes out of a study of neurological immune-mediated disorders. For the study at large: In a group of some 35 multiple sclerosis patients, roughly 30 had the relapsing-remitting type and 3 had the secondary progressive type.

This clonotype has at least ten counts. Antigen: not known. Whole-study results and caveats: One related-CDR3 cluster, found by phylogenetic grouping, held repertoires of 18 of 34 multiple sclerosis patients and is a possible signature. The study found the most TCR clonal expansion in HTLV-1-associated myelopathy and the least in multiple sclerosis, below healthy controls.

The unsorted libraries were produced from 2 million PBMCs held at -80 C. The germline V and J ends were trimmed by 5 bases and 6 bases, with 9 bases remaining between them. The germline CDR1 and CDR2 sequences are SEHNR and FQNEAQ (reference sequence). The CDR3 consists of 12 residues. TCRdb recomputed calls from the 5' RACE reads with MiXCR, one row per CDR3 protein. The table lists about 58,000 distinct CDR3 sequences, 3% to 4% of them singletons. Sequencing input: PBMCs. The receptor's source is a woman aged 55-69 years with multiple sclerosis. J is TRBJ2-3 and V is TRBV7-9; D is possibly TRBD2 (5 bases). DNA for the CDR3: TGTGCCAGCAGCGCGGGCCCCGATACGCAGTATTTT. Amino acids: CASSAGPDTQYF. Filled out from reference TRBV7-9 and TRBJ2-3, the complete variable domain reads DTGVSQNPRHKITKRGQNVTFRCDPISEHNRLYWYRQTLGQGPEFLTYFQNEAQLEKSRLLSDRFSAERPKGSFSTLEIQRTEQGDSAMYLCASSAGPDTQYFGPGTRLTVL.